The 10 T cell receptor beta chains presented below share a single source sample, sequenced in a study of blood T cell repertoires in COVID-19. The protocol was immunoSEQ multiplex PCR, while the TCRdb copy is restricted to in-frame clones and leaves out a portion. The sample holds under 300,000 clones, about 83% seen once. The sequenced sample consisted of peripheral blood. The source of these receptors is a human donor in a cohort sampled during active COVID-19.

V gene TRBV11-3 combines with J gene TRBJ2-1, with 9 bases that match TRBD2. The ends lost 1 base at V and 3 bases at J; junction bases unmatched: 1. CDR3 length: 15 amino acids. Germline V gives CDR1 SGHNT, CDR2 YENEEA. DNA of the CDR3: TGTGCCAGCAGCTTAGCTAGCGGGATCTACAATGAGCAGTTCTTC. Its protein is CASSLASGIYNEQFF.

This clone occurred once. The chain couples TRBV5-1 to TRBJ2-2; TRBD1 aligns across 9 bases. CDR1 is SGHRS and CDR2 is YFSETQ in the germline V gene. The V gene end was trimmed by 7 bases and the J gene end by 6 bases; junction bases not matched to a gene: 10. The CDR3 is 15 amino acids. DNA of the CDR3: TGCGCCAGCGGAGGACAGGGGCAGGTTGCCGGGGAGCTGTTTTTT. It encodes CASGGQGQVAGELFF.

This sequence joins TRBV19 and TRBJ2-1; D ambiguous. V lost 6 bases to trimming and J lost 7 bases, with 13 bases between them. The CDR3 loop spans 13 amino acids. CDR1 and CDR2 from the germline V gene are LNHDA and SQIVND (reference sequence). The CDR3 sequence: CASSMVTSNEQFF. In nucleotides, the CDR3 is TGTGCCAGTAGCATGGTAACTTCTAATGAGCAGTTCTTC.

The chain is built from TRBV9 and TRBJ1-1, with 8 nucleotides matching TRBD1. Germline V lookup: CDR1 SGDLS, CDR2 YYNGEE. This CDR3 spans 16 amino acids. V trimming: 2 bases; J trimming: 5 bases; junction bases outside the gene matches: 11. The CDR3 DNA reads as TGTGCCAGCAGCGTCGGACAGGGAAACGCCGGGACTGAAGCTTTCTTT. Protein: CASSVGQGNAGTEAFF.

This clone showed up just once. The rearrangement uses TRBV24-1 and TRBJ2-2, with 14 bases that match TRBD2. The junction had 10 bases not matched to a gene; V was cut back by 4 bases and J by 7 bases. Per germline, CDR1 KGHDR and CDR2 SFDVKD. The CDR3 is made up of 18 amino acids. This chain's CDR3 is CATSDPSSTSGRVGELFF. The CDR3 nucleotides read TGTGCCACCAGTGACCCATCCTCGACTAGCGGGAGGGTCGGGGAGCTGTTTTTT.

V gene TRBV5-1 combines with J gene TRBJ2-1; weak D call: TRBD2 (6 bases). The ends were cut back, 4 bases at V and 9 bases at J, with 26 bases in the middle. This CDR3 has 17 amino acids. Germline CDR1 SGHRS, CDR2 YFSETQ. The chain's CDR3 is CASSRRPQGGSESEQFF. The CDR3, as DNA: TGCGCCAGCAGCCGACGCCCCCAGGGAGGAAGCGAGAGTGAGCAGTTCTTC.

V is TRBV9 and J is TRBJ2-2; perhaps TRBD2 as D (6 bases). The V gene's germline CDR1 is SGDLS and CDR2 YYNGEE. The V end lost 5 bases, the J end lost 6 bases, and 17 bases lay between the germline ends. The CDR3 length is 15 residues. DNA of the CDR3: TGTGCCAGCAGATCGGACCCCCGGGGGTCCGGGGAGCTGTTTTTT. As protein: CASRSDPRGSGELFF.

This clone has only one observation. This chain links TRBV2 with TRBJ2-7; D gene unclear. The CDR3 has 15 amino acids. V was clipped by 7 bases and J by 4 bases, with 20 bases between them. CDR1 SNHLY and CDR2 FYNNEI come from the germline V gene. CDR3 nucleotides: TGTGCCAGCATTAGAACACTACCTTATGGGTACGAGCAGTACTTC. This translates into CASIRTLPYGYEQYF. The complete variable domain, with remaining parts taken from reference TRBV2 and TRBJ2-7, reads EPEVTQTPSHQVTQMGQEVILRCVPISNHLYFYWYRQILGQKVEFLVSFYNNEISEKSEIFDDQFSVERPDGSNFTLKIRSTKLEDSAMYFCASIRTLPYGYEQYFGPGTRLTVT.

The chain carries TRBV5-1 and TRBJ1-4; 8 nucleotides line up with TRBD1. From germline, CDR1 is SGHRS and CDR2 YFSETQ. The V gene end was trimmed by 2 bases and the J gene end by 6 bases; junction bases not matched to a gene: 3. CDR3 length equals 14 residues. CDR3: CASSLVQGDEKLFF. The CDR3 DNA reads TGCGCCAGCAGCTTAGTACAGGGGGATGAAAAACTGTTTTTT.

This clone was counted a single time. The chain joins TRBV6-5 to TRBJ1-1; 9 bases fit TRBD1. CDR3 length: 15 amino acids. V gave up 7 bases and J gave up 0 bases; unmatched junction bases: 6. CDR1 and CDR2 (germline): MNHEY, SVGAGI. CDR3 residues: CASIPGTGLNTEAFF. DNA of the CDR3: TGTGCCAGCATCCCCGGGACAGGGCTGAACACTGAAGCTTTCTTT.